These T cell receptor beta chains were read from a single sample in a study of T cells in Graves' hyperthyroidism and ophthalmopathy. TCRdb called the multiplex PCR reads again in MiXCR, with one record for every CDR3 protein. The table has under 350,000 distinct CDR3 sequences, roughly 15% seen once. Material: blood. These receptors all come from a woman aged 30 to 39 with Graves' hyperthyroidism that later progressed to Graves' ophthalmopathy. Both conserved end residues are part of each CDR3. D genes are given only for firm matches. Expanded clones are given a class, and other clones once, few, many or no size at all.

V: TRBV12-5
J: TRBJ2-4
size: .
D: .
DNA: TGTGCTAGTGGTTTGGTACCCCCTAGCGTAGCCAAAAACATTCAGTACTTC
CDR3: CASGLVPPSVAKNIQYF

V: TRBV3-1
J: TRBJ1-2
size: .
D: TRBD1
DNA: TGTGCCAGCAGCCAAGACTCGACAGGGGGGAATACCTATGGCTACACCTTC
CDR3: CASSQDSTGGNTYGYTF

V: TRBV7-2
J: TRBJ2-3
size: many
D: TRBD2
DNA: TGTGCCAGCAGCTTATCCGGACTAGAACATACGCAGTATTTT
CDR3: CASSLSGLEHTQYF

V: TRBV4-1
J: TRBJ1-1
size: .
D: TRBD1
DNA: TGCGCCAGCAGCCAAGTTAAAGGGGGCGGTGAAGCTTTCTTT
CDR3: CASSQVKGGGEAFF

V: TRBV6-4
J: TRBJ2-3
size: .
D: .
DNA: TGTGCCAGCAGTGAAGATCCGGGGTTAAGGATAAAAAAGGATACGCAGTATTTT
CDR3: CASSEDPGLRIKKDTQYF

V: TRBV20-1
J: TRBJ2-7
size: .
D: .
DNA: TGCAGTGCGAGGCCACACCACGAGCAGTACTTC
CDR3: CSARPHHEQYF

V: TRBV10-2
J: TRBJ1-2
size: .
D: .
DNA: TGCGCCAGCAGTGCGATGGTGCCGCCCACTAACTATGGCTACACCTTC
CDR3: CASSAMVPPTNYGYTF

V: TRBV27
J: TRBJ2-2
size: few
D: TRBD2
DNA: TGTGCCAGCAGTTTATATGGGGGGGTTGCGGTCGGGGAGCTGTTTTTT
CDR3: CASSLYGGVAVGELFF

V: TRBV20-1
J: TRBJ2-3
size: .
D: TRBD2
DNA: TGCAGTGCTAGTAACCTAGCGGGAGGGAGCACAGATGCGCAGTATTTT
CDR3: CSASNLAGGSTDAQYF

V: TRBV28
J: TRBJ2-1
size: many
D: .
DNA: TGTGCCAGCAGTTTGTCAAACAGGGCCAGGGATGAGCAGTTCTTC
CDR3: CASSLSNRARDEQFF

V: TRBV28
J: TRBJ2-2
size: many
D: TRBD2
DNA: TGTGCCAGCAGTTCAGCGGGAACGAACACCGGGGAGCTGTTTTTT
CDR3: CASSSAGTNTGELFF

V: TRBV11-2
J: TRBJ2-1
size: many
D: TRBD2
DNA: TGTGCCAGCAGCTTGAGGCGGGAGTCCGAGCAGTTCTTC
CDR3: CASSLRRESEQFF

V: TRBV5-1
J: TRBJ2-5
size: .
D: .
DNA: TGCGCCGGGGCCACAGGGCTGGGAGCCCAAGGGGAGACCCAGTACTTC
CDR3: CAGATGLGAQGETQYF

V: TRBV20-1
J: TRBJ1-1
size: many
D: .
DNA: TGCAGTGCGGCGGAGTTGGGATCTGGTCTGAACACTGAAGCTTTCTTT
CDR3: CSAAELGSGLNTEAFF

V: TRBV6-1
J: TRBJ1-2
size: .
D: .
DNA: TGTGCCAGCATCCGGCCGGGGACAACGACGGGTGGCTACACCTTC
CDR3: CASIRPGTTTGGYTF

V: TRBV29-1
J: TRBJ2-1
size: .
D: TRBD2
DNA: TGCAGCGCCGTAGCGGGAGTAGGGGATGAGCAGTTCTTC
CDR3: CSAVAGVGDEQFF

V: TRBV7-2
J: TRBJ1-2
size: many
D: .
DNA: TGTGCCAGCAGCTTAGATGGGGTGGGGGGCTACACCTTC
CDR3: CASSLDGVGGYTF

V: TRBV6-1
J: TRBJ2-3
size: few
D: TRBD2
DNA: TGTGCCAGCACGGGAGGTAAAGCGGGAGAGACAGATACGCAGTATTTT
CDR3: CASTGGKAGETDTQYF

V: TRBV11-2
J: TRBJ2-1
size: many
D: .
DNA: TGTGCCAGCAGCCAGGGGGGAAAGCGGGCCTCTGAGCAGTTCTTC
CDR3: CASSQGGKRASEQFF

V: TRBV27
J: TRBJ1-5
size: many
D: .
DNA: TGTGCCAGCCGTGGACCCGGCGCCAATCAGCCCCAGCATTTT
CDR3: CASRGPGANQPQHF

V: TRBV29-1
J: TRBJ2-1
size: many
D: TRBD1
DNA: TGCAGCGTTGGACAGGGGGGGTACAATGAGCAGTTCTTC
CDR3: CSVGQGGYNEQFF

V: TRBV27
J: TRBJ1-6
size: .
D: .
DNA: TGTGCCACCAGTTCTGGGGGCTCACCCCTCCACTTT
CDR3: CATSSGGSPLHF

V: TRBV27
J: TRBJ2-1
size: many
D: TRBD2
DNA: TGTGCCAGCAGTCTTAGCGGGATTTTCGACAATGAGCAGTTCTTC
CDR3: CASSLSGIFDNEQFF

V: TRBV28
J: TRBJ2-7
size: many
D: .
DNA: TGTGCCAGCAGTTTATGGCAAATAGGGTACGAGCAGTACTTC
CDR3: CASSLWQIGYEQYF

V: TRBV30
J: TRBJ2-1
size: many
D: .
DNA: TGTGCCTGGAGTGTCTCCAATGAGCAGTTCTTC
CDR3: CAWSVSNEQFF

V: TRBV7-2
J: TRBJ2-1
size: .
D: TRBD2
DNA: TGTGCCAGCCGCTCAGCGGGACCCGGAACCTACAATGAGCAGTTCTTC
CDR3: CASRSAGPGTYNEQFF

V: TRBV20-1
J: TRBJ2-1
size: .
D: TRBD2
DNA: TGCAGTGCTAGAAAGGGACTAGCCTACAATGAGCAGTTCTTC
CDR3: CSARKGLAYNEQFF

V: TRBV9
J: TRBJ1-2
size: many
D: TRBD1
DNA: TGTGCCAGCAGCGTAGATCAGGGGGCGGTCGGCTACACCTTC
CDR3: CASSVDQGAVGYTF

V: TRBV5-1
J: TRBJ1-2
size: .
D: TRBD1
DNA: TGCGCCAGCAGCGTGGACAGGGGGAGTTATGGCTACACCTTC
CDR3: CASSVDRGSYGYTF

V: TRBV7-8
J: TRBJ2-1
size: many
D: TRBD2
DNA: TGTGCCAGCAGACAATCACCTCTAGCGGGAGGGTACAATGAGCAGTTCTTC
CDR3: CASRQSPLAGGYNEQFF

V: TRBV10-3
J: TRBJ2-7
size: many
D: TRBD2
DNA: TGTGCCATCAGTGATACCGGGACACCTCTAGCGGGAGATGGTTACGAGCAGTACTTC
CDR3: CAISDTGTPLAGDGYEQYF

V: TRBV24-1
J: TRBJ2-3
size: .
D: TRBD2
DNA: TGTGCCACCAGCCCTACTAGCGGGAGGCCAGATACGCAGTATTTT
CDR3: CATSPTSGRPDTQYF

V: TRBV15
J: TRBJ2-1
size: few
D: .
DNA: TGTGCCACCAGCGGAGATAAGGACGGCTCCTACAATGAGCAGTTCTTC
CDR3: CATSGDKDGSYNEQFF

V: TRBV19
J: TRBJ2-7
size: many
D: .
DNA: TGTGCCAGTAGTATTCAAGGCCCCCCTAATCCCTACGAGCAGTACTTC
CDR3: CASSIQGPPNPYEQYF

V: TRBV12-3/TRBV12-4
J: TRBJ2-4
size: few
D: TRBD1
DNA: TGTGCCAGCAGCCCATACTCCGGGACAGGGGAAAACATTCAGTACTTC
CDR3: CASSPYSGTGENIQYF

V: TRBV5-1
J: TRBJ2-1
size: few
D: TRBD1
DNA: TGCGCCAGCAGCCCGGGACAGTTATCCAATGAGCAGTTCTTC
CDR3: CASSPGQLSNEQFF

V: TRBV5-8
J: TRBJ1-5
size: .
D: TRBD1
DNA: TGTGCCAGCAGCTTACGCTCCGGGACAGGGGGCAATCAGCCCCAGCATTTT
CDR3: CASSLRSGTGGNQPQHF

V: TRBV18
J: TRBJ2-3
size: .
D: .
DNA: TGTGCCAGCTCCGAAGCCAAGGGCACAGATACGCAGTATTTT
CDR3: CASSEAKGTDTQYF

V: TRBV6-1
J: TRBJ2-7
size: many
D: .
DNA: TGTGCCAGCACTGTTGGGACTTCCAACTCCTACGAGCAGTACTTC
CDR3: CASTVGTSNSYEQYF

V: TRBV5-8
J: TRBJ1-1
size: many
D: .
DNA: TGTGCCAGCAGCTTGGTCAGGGCGACTGAAGCTTTCTTT
CDR3: CASSLVRATEAFF